This T cell receptor beta chain originates from a study of blood T cell repertoires in COVID-19. This clone was seen a few times. In germline, CDR1 is GTSNPN, CDR2 SVGIG (reference sequence). The length of the CDR3 is 13 residues. V dropped 2 bases and J dropped 1 base, with 8 bases sitting between them. TCRdb's table, derived via immunoSEQ multiplex PCR, lists solely in-frame clones and lacks some. This table holds some 530,000 clones, 80% to 90% found once. This clonotype was sampled from a human donor in a cohort sampled during active COVID-19. The sample comprised peripheral blood. V and J are TRBV30 and TRBJ1-1; D remains unclear. CDR3 region: CAWSHKQNTEAFF. DNA of the CDR3: TGTGCCTGGAGTCATAAGCAGAACACTGAAGCTTTCTTT.